This T cell receptor (beta chain) appears in the sequencing data of a study of T cell repertoires in cytomegalovirus infection. Study details: Alongside well-studied HLA-B-restricted CMV epitopes, recently identified HLA-C-restricted CMV epitopes were also used. Indicated by public TCR beta signatures were CMV infection and matching HLA type. Overall study findings and caveats: Carriers of CMV and the relevant HLA type were discriminated by public TCR beta frequency. CMV-specific TCR beta clonotypes restricted by HLA-C dominated the ex vivo response.

This clonotype was recorded a few times. Its antigen is not identified. V lost 0 bases and J lost 6, with 24 bases in between. The CDR3 covers 19 residues. TCRdb reprocessed the reads with MiXCR, giving one entry per CDR3 protein. The profile shows roughly 990,000 distinct CDR3 sequences, less than 35% of them singletons. The clonotype was recovered from a human donor in good health (CMV status not recorded). Some clones in this sample may be carry-over from other donors' samples. The source was cultured CD8+ T cells from PBMCs, collected from culture after CMV antigen stimulation. The chain employs TRBV12-3 or TRBV12-4 and TRBJ2-4; D is possibly TRBD1 or TRBD2 (5 bases each). The CDR3: CASSLAHEVRTLGVNIQYF. DNA of the CDR3: TGTGCCAGCAGTTTAGCCCACGAAGTGAGGACCCTGGGGGTAAACATTCAGTACTTC.